The T cell receptor beta chain described here comes from a study of blood T cells in healthy people across ages. Germline CDR1 MNHNY, CDR2 SVGAGI (reference sequence). CDR3 length: 16 residues. The V segment lost 2 bases and the J segment 3 bases; nucleotides outside the gene matches: 3. Combining a sample-barcoded 5' primer with a J-beta primer mix, a second PCR ran for roughly 6 to 11 cycles. A single record per CDR3 protein comes from TCRdb applying MiXCR to the 5' RACE reads. Of about 1.8 million distinct CDR3 sequences listed, 49% are singletons. This clonotype was seen more than once but under ten times.

Sequencing used blood. The sequence was collected from a middle-aged woman in good health. This chain joins TRBV6-6 and TRBJ2-1; 11 positions agree with TRBD1. CDR3 sequence: CASSYPGQGGYNEQFF. For the CDR3, the DNA is TGTGCCAGCAGTTACCCGGGACAGGGGGGCTACAATGAGCAGTTCTTC.